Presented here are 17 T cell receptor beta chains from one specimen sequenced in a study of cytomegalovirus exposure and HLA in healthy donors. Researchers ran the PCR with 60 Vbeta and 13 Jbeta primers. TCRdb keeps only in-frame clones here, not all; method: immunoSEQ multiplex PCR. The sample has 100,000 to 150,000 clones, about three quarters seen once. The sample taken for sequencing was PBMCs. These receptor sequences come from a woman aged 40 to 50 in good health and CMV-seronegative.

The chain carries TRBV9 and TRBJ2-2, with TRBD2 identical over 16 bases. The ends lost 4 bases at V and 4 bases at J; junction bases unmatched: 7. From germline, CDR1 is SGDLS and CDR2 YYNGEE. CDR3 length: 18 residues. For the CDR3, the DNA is TGTGCCAGCAGCCCGGGACTAGCGGGGGGGCATGGCACCGGGGAGCTGTTTTTT. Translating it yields CASSPGLAGGHGTGELFF.

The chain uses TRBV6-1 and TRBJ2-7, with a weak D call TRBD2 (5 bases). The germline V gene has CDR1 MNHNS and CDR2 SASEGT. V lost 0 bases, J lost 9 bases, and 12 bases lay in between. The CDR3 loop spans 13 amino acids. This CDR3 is CASSEAVGGGQYF. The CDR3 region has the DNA TGTGCCAGCAGTGAAGCGGTTGGAGGCGGGCAGTACTTC.

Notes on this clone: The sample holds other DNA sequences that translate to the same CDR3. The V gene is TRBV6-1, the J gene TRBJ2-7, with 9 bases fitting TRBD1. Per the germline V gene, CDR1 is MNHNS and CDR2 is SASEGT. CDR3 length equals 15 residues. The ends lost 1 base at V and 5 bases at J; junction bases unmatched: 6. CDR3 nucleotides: TGTGCCAGCAGTGAAGTCCCGGGACAGGGAAACGAGCAGTACTTC. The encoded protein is CASSEVPGQGNEQYF.

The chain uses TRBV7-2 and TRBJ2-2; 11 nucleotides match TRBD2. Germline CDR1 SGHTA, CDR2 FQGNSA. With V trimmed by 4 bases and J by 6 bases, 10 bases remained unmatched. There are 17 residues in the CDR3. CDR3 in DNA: TGTGCCAGCAGCTCCCCCCCCGGGACTAGCGGAGCCGGGGAGCTGTTTTTT. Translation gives CASSSPPGTSGAGELFF.

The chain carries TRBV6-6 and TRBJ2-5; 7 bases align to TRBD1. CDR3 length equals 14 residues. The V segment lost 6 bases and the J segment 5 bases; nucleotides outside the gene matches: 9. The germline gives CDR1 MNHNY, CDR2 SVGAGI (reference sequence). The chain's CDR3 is CASRRQQGQETQYF. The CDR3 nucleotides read TGTGCCAGCAGAAGGCAACAGGGGCAGGAGACCCAGTACTTC.

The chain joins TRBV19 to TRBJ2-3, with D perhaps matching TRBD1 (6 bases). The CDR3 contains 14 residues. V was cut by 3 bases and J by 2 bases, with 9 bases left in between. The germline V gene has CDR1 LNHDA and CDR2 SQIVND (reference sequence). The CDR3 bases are TGTGCCAGTAGTATTGGGACACACACAGATACGCAGTATTTT. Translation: CASSIGTHTDTQYF.

CDR3 nucleotide sequence: TGTGCCAGCAGCACCCAGGGTACTAGCACAGATACGCAGTATTTT. Translating it yields CASSTQGTSTDTQYF. This chain joins TRBV2 and TRBJ2-3; D perhaps matches TRBD1 (5 bases). V was cut by 6 bases and J by 0 bases, with 13 bases left in between. Germline assignment: CDR1 SNHLY and CDR2 FYNNEI. The CDR3 is made up of 15 amino acids.

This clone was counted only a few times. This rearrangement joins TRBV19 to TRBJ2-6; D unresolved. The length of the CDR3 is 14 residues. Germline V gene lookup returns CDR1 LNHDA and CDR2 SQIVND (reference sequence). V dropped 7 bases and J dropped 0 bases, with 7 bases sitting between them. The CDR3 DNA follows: TGTGCCAGTACGCCAGACTCTGGGGCCAACGTCCTGACTTTC. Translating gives CASTPDSGANVLTF.

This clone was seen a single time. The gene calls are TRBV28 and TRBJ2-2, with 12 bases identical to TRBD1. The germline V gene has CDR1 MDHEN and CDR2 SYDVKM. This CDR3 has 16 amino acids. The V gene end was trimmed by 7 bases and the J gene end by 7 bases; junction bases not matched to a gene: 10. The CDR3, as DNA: TGTGCCAGCAAGTCTGTAGGGACAGGGGGCCACGGGGAGCTGTTTTTT. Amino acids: CASKSVGTGGHGELFF.

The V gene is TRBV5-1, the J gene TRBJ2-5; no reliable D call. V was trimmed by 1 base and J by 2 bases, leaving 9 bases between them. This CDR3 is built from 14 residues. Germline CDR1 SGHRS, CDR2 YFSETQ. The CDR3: CASSLIAEQETQYF. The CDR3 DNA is TGCGCCAGCAGCTTGATTGCGGAGCAAGAGACCCAGTACTTC.

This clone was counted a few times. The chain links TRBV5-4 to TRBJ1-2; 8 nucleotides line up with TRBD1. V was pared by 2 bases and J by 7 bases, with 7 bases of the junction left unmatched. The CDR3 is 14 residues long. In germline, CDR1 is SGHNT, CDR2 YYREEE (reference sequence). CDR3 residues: CASSLQGGGGGYTF. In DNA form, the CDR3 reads TGTGCCAGCAGCTTACAGGGGGGAGGGGGTGGCTACACCTTC.

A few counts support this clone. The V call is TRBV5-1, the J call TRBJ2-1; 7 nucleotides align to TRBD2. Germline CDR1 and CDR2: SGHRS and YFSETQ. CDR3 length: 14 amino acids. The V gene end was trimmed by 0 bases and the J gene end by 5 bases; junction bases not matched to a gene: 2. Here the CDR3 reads CASSLVGGNNEQFF. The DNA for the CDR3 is TGCGCCAGCAGCTTGGTGGGGGGGAACAATGAGCAGTTCTTC.

CDR3 sequence: CASSQDYGLSGGAVETDTQYF. CDR3 coding DNA: TGTGCCAGCAGCCAAGATTATGGTCTGAGCGGGGGGGCGGTAGAAACAGATACGCAGTATTTT. J is TRBJ2-3 and V is TRBV4-2; 10 bases map to TRBD2. Germline CDR1 LGHNA, CDR2 YNFKEQ. The junction had 18 bases not matched to a gene; V was cut back by 0 bases and J by 3 bases. The CDR3 runs 21 residues.

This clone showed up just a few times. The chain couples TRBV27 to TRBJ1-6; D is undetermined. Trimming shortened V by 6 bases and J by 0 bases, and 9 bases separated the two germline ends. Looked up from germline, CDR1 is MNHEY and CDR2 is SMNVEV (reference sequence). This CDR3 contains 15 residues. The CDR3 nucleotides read TGTGCCAGCAGCCAAAAGCCCTCCTATAATTCACCCCTCCACTTT. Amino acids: CASSQKPSYNSPLHF.

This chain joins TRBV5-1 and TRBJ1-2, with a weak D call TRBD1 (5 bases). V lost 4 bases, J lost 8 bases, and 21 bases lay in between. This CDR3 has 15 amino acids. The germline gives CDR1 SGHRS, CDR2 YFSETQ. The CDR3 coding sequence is TGCGCCAGCAGCCGGGAGGGGCGGGTGCTTGAGGGCTACACCTTC. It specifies CASSREGRVLEGYTF.

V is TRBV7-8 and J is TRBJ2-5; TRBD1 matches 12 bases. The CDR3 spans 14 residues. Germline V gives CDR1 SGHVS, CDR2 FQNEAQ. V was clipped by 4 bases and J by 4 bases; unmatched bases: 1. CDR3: CASSSGQGAETQYF. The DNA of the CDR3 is TGTGCCAGCAGCTCGGGACAGGGGGCAGAGACCCAGTACTTC.

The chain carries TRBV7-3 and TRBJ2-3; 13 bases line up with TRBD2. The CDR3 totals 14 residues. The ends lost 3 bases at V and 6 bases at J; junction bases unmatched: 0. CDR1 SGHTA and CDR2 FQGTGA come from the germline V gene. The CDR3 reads CASSLTSGGDTQYF. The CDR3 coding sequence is TGTGCCAGCAGCTTGACTAGCGGGGGGGATACGCAGTATTTT. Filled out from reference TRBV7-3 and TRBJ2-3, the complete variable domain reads GAGVSQTPSNKVTEKGKYVELRCDPISGHTALYWYRQSLGQGPEFLIYFQGTGAADDSGLPNDRFFAVRPEGSVSTLKIQRTERGDSAVYLCASSLTSGGDTQYFGPGTRLTVL.